This is a list of T cell receptor beta chains from one sample in a study of blood T cell repertoires in COVID-19. Repertoires were generated with immunoSEQ multiplex PCR, while TCRdb's copy carries only in-frame clones and drops some. The repertoire includes about 300,000 clones, roughly 86% of them detected once, and 1.5% to 2% sits in the top ten. The sample consisted of peripheral blood. These receptors came from a woman in her twenties or thirties with COVID-19, enrolled during active disease. Each CDR3 is given with its conserved first and last residue. The D gene is left open where the match is weak. For some rows the clone size is stated as once, few or many, or as a class when expanded; others skip it.

>-|-|13|TRBV10-2|TRBJ1-5
TGCGCCAGCAGTCAGGGTGGCAATCAGCCCCAGCATTTT
CASSQGGNQPQHF
>-|-|18|TRBV4-1|TRBJ1-6
TGCGCCAGCAGCCCTGACGAGGAAGCTAGCTCCTATAATTCACCCCTCCACTTT
CASSPDEEASSYNSPLHF
>-|-|13|TRBV3-1/TRBV3-2|TRBJ1-1
TGTGCCAGCAGTCTCGGACAGACCACTGAAGCTTTCTTT
CASSLGQTTEAFF
>-|-|16|TRBV9|TRBJ2-6
TGTGCCAGCAGCCCCCAAGTCGGCTCTGGGGCCAACGTCCTGACTTTC
CASSPQVGSGANVLTF
>-|-|19|TRBV6-2/TRBV6-3|TRBJ1-1
TGTGCCAGCAGTTACTCGAGTACCAGGGCCCTCGTTATGAACACTGAAGCTTTCTTT
CASSYSSTRALVMNTEAFF
>TRBD1|-|13|TRBV2|TRBJ1-6
TGTGCCAGCAGTCAGGACAGGGACTCACCCCTCCACTTT
CASSQDRDSPLHF
>-|-|14|TRBV30|TRBJ2-6
TGTGCAGAGGAGGGTCGAGCTGGGGCCAACGTCCTGACTTTC
CAEEGRAGANVLTF
>-|once|15|TRBV5-5|TRBJ1-5
TGTGCCAGCAGCCCACAGGGAATCGGCAATCAGCCCCAGCATTTT
CASSPQGIGNQPQHF
>-|-|13|TRBV19|TRBJ1-6
TGTGCCAGTAGTATAGTGAGGGATTCACCCCTCCACTTT
CASSIVRDSPLHF
>TRBD2|-|18|TRBV3-1/TRBV3-2|TRBJ2-1
TGTGCCAGCAGCCCGAGGACTAGCGGGGGCGCAACCTACAATGAGCAGTTCTTC
CASSPRTSGGATYNEQFF
>TRBD1|-|16|TRBV7-2|TRBJ1-4
TGTGCCAGCAGCTCCTCCCGACAGGGGGGTAATGAAAAACTGTTTTTT
CASSSSRQGGNEKLFF
>TRBD1|-|18|TRBV7-2|TRBJ2-6
TGTGCCAGCAGCTCGACCCAGGGGGCGCACTCTGGGGCCAACGTCCTGACTTTC
CASSSTQGAHSGANVLTF
>TRBD1|once|14|TRBV29-1|TRBJ2-1
TGCAGCGTTGGGACCGGGACAGGGATAAATGAGCAGTTCTTC
CSVGTGTGINEQFF
>TRBD2|-|14|TRBV6-5|TRBJ2-2
TGTGCCAGCAGAGTAGCGGGGTACACCGGGGAGCTGTTTTTT
CASRVAGYTGELFF
>TRBD2|-|15|TRBV11-2|TRBJ2-3
TGTGCCAGCAGCTTAGTAGCGGGGGGTGCGGATACGCAGTATTTT
CASSLVAGGADTQYF
>-|-|11|TRBV6-2/TRBV6-3|TRBJ2-4
TGTGCCAGCAGTGGGACATTACTCCGATACTTC
CASSGTLLRYF
>-|-|13|TRBV6-4|TRBJ1-5
TGTGCCAGCAGTGACAGCATCAATCAGCCCCAGCATTTT
CASSDSINQPQHF
>-|-|13|TRBV6-5|TRBJ1-2
TGTGCCACCTCGGTCGGGGAGGACTATGGCTACACCTTC
CATSVGEDYGYTF
>TRBD1|-|15|TRBV5-1|TRBJ2-3
TGCGCCAGCAGCCCCGGGACAGGGGGCTCAGATACGCAGTATTTT
CASSPGTGGSDTQYF
>TRBD1|-|16|TRBV6-5|TRBJ2-7
TGTGCCAGCAGTTACACGGGACAGGGGGTAGCCTACGAGCAGTACTTC
CASSYTGQGVAYEQYF
>-|-|14|TRBV7-9|TRBJ1-4
TGTGCCAGCAGCTTAAGCCGGACTAATGAAAAACTGTTTTTT
CASSLSRTNEKLFF
>TRBD1|-|14|TRBV19|TRBJ2-7
TGTGCCAGTAGTATGGGGACAGGGATTTACGAGCAGTACTTC
CASSMGTGIYEQYF
>-|few|13|TRBV21-1|TRBJ1-5
TGTGCCAGCAGCAGGGACATTCATCAGCCCCAGCATTTT
CASSRDIHQPQHF
>TRBD1|-|17|TRBV27|TRBJ2-5
TGTGCCAGCAAATCCCACGGGACAGGGAGTTCCCAAGAGACCCAGTACTTC
CASKSHGTGSSQETQYF
>-|once|17|TRBV2|TRBJ1-1
TGTGCCAGCAGTGACCCTCGCCCCGGGACACCAAACACTGAAGCTTTCTTT
CASSDPRPGTPNTEAFF
>-|-|15|TRBV7-3|TRBJ2-5
TGTGCCAGCAGCCTCCGGGACTCCCCGGGGGAGACCCAGTACTTC
CASSLRDSPGETQYF
>-|once|13|TRBV7-9|TRBJ1-1
TGTGCCAGCAGCGCCGGAGGGGCCACTGAAGCTTTCTTT
CASSAGGATEAFF
>TRBD1|-|14|TRBV27|TRBJ1-5
TGTGCCAGCAGTTTAGCAGGGGGAGATCAGCCCCAGCATTTT
CASSLAGGDQPQHF
>TRBD2|-|17|TRBV24-1|TRBJ2-1
TGTGCCACCAGTGAGAGAAGAGCGGGGGGGCGAGACAATGAGCAGTTCTTC
CATSERRAGGRDNEQFF
>TRBD1|few|16|TRBV6-2/TRBV6-3|TRBJ1-5
TGTGCCAGCAGCCTAGGGACAGGGAATAGCAATCAGCCCCAGCATTTT
CASSLGTGNSNQPQHF
>-|-|15|TRBV3-1/TRBV3-2|TRBJ1-2
TGTGCCAGCAGCCAGGGGGGGCTACAGGGTTATGGCTACACCTTC
CASSQGGLQGYGYTF
>TRBD2|-|15|TRBV10-3|TRBJ2-1
TGTGCCATCAGCACCCCGACTAGCGGGGGCGATGAGCAGTTCTTC
CAISTPTSGGDEQFF
>-|-|14|TRBV3-1/TRBV3-2|TRBJ1-6
TGTGCCAGCAGCCAAGCCCAGGGAAATTCACCCCTCCACTTT
CASSQAQGNSPLHF
>-|-|14|TRBV5-5|TRBJ1-4
TGTGCCAGCAGCCCCAGAGGGGGTGGTGAAAAACTGTTTTTT
CASSPRGGGEKLFF
>-|-|15|TRBV29-1|TRBJ2-7
TGCAGCGTTGAACTTCCTGTCGCAGGGCGGAACGAGCAGTACTTC
CSVELPVAGRNEQYF
>TRBD1|-|15|TRBV4-1|TRBJ2-7
TGCGCCAGCAGCCAACTACAGGGGAGCTCCTACGAGCAGTACTTC
CASSQLQGSSYEQYF
>TRBD1|-|17|TRBV4-2|TRBJ1-1
TGTGCCAGCAGCCAAGATCTAAGCGGAGGGGGCGCGGCTGAAGCTTTCTTT
CASSQDLSGGGAAEAFF
>-|-|13|TRBV7-9|TRBJ1-1
TGTGCCAGCAGCTTAAACAGGGTAACTGAAGCTTTCTTT
CASSLNRVTEAFF
>-|-|13|TRBV11-3|TRBJ2-5
TGTGCCAGCAGCCCCAGGGGTCAAGAGACCCAGTACTTC
CASSPRGQETQYF
>-|-|13|TRBV15|TRBJ2-7
TGTGCCACCAGCAGCCAGACAGGCTACGAGCAGTACTTC
CATSSQTGYEQYF
>-|-|15|TRBV4-1|TRBJ1-1
TGCGCCAGCAGCCGGCAGACAGCGACGAACACTGAAGCTTTCTTT
CASSRQTATNTEAFF
>TRBD1|-|17|TRBV30|TRBJ1-6
TGTGCCTGGAGTCGGGACAGTCAGAGCTCCTATAATTCACCCCTCCACTTT
CAWSRDSQSSYNSPLHF
>TRBD1|-|16|TRBV4-2|TRBJ1-4
TGTGCCAGCAGCCAACAGACCGGGACAGGGGATGAAAAACTGTTTTTT
CASSQQTGTGDEKLFF